These T cell receptor beta chains were read from a single sample in a study of CD8+ T cells in alopecia areata. Clones were sequenced by immunoSEQ multiplex PCR, and TCRdb holds only the in-frame ones, with some missing. The sample includes about 220,000 clones, about three fifths of them seen just once. This material consisted of CD4+ T cells sorted from blood, taken at week 4, from a patient treated with tofacitinib. Every receptor here comes from a human donor with alopecia areata. Both conserved end residues are part of each CDR3. D genes are given only for firm matches. Clone size is stated in some rows and not others, as once, few, many or a class when expanded.

>many|TRBD1|TRBV4-3|TRBJ2-6
TGCGCCAGCAGCCAAGAGGGGACAGGGACCGGGGCCAACGTCCTGACTTTC
CASSQEGTGTGANVLTF
>few|NA|TRBV29-1|TRBJ2-3
TGCAGCGTTGAAGATAGGCTTAGACTTAGCACAGATACGCAGTATTTT
CSVEDRLRLSTDTQYF
>NA|NA|TRBV4-3|TRBJ1-2
TGCGCCAGCAGCCAAGGAGGGGCACGATATGGCTACACCTTC
CASSQGGARYGYTF
>NA|NA|TRBV6-5|TRBJ2-2
TGTGCCAGCAGTTACTCAGGAATCAGCACCGGGGAGCTGTTTTTT
CASSYSGISTGELFF
>once|NA|TRBV5-1|TRBJ2-2
TGCGCCAGCAGCTTGGCCCGGGGATCGAACACCGGGGAGCTGTTTTTT
CASSLARGSNTGELFF
>few|NA|TRBV19|TRBJ2-4
TGTGCCAGTAGTATAGATCGGGGAGACATTCAGTACTTC
CASSIDRGDIQYF
>few|TRBD2|TRBV29-1|TRBJ2-1
TGCAGCGTTGAAGATCCCCTCATTAGCGGGGGGGCCTACAATGAGCAGTTCTTC
CSVEDPLISGGAYNEQFF
>few|NA|TRBV5-6|TRBJ2-7
TGTGCCAGCAGCTTAACCGGGGGGCCTTCCTACGAGCAGTACTTC
CASSLTGGPSYEQYF
>NA|NA|TRBV5-6|TRBJ1-6
TGTGCCAGCAGCTTGTCCCCTAATTCACCCCTCCACTTT
CASSLSPNSPLHF
>few|TRBD1|TRBV14|TRBJ1-2
TGTGCCAGCAGCCCCCGGACAGGGGATGGCTACACCTTC
CASSPRTGDGYTF
>NA|NA|TRBV29-1|TRBJ1-2
TGCAGCGTTGATAGCCTACAGGGAGTCTACACCTTC
CSVDSLQGVYTF
>NA|NA|TRBV5-1|TRBJ2-2
TGCGCCAGCAGCTTTGAGCAGCCCGGGGAGCTGTTTTTT
CASSFEQPGELFF
>NA|NA|TRBV29-1|TRBJ2-1
TGCAGCGTTGGACCCGGAGGTTGGAATGAGCAGTTCTTC
CSVGPGGWNEQFF
>NA|NA|TRBV25-1|TRBJ2-6
TGTGCCAGCAGTGATTTCCCGGGGGCCAACGTCCTGACTTTC
CASSDFPGANVLTF
>NA|NA|TRBV15|TRBJ1-4
TGTGCCACCAGCAGAGATCGCAGGGGAAGTGAAAAACTGTTTTTT
CATSRDRRGSEKLFF
>few|NA|TRBV6-1|TRBJ1-2
TGTGCCAGCAGTCGCGACAGTCCGGGCTACACCTTC
CASSRDSPGYTF
>once|TRBD1|TRBV5-1|TRBJ2-3
TGCGCCAGCAAGTCGGGACAGGGGCGGGCAGATACGCAGTATTTT
CASKSGQGRADTQYF
>NA|NA|TRBV5-6|TRBJ2-2
TGTGCCAGCAGCTGGCCAGCCGGGGAGCTGTTTTTT
CASSWPAGELFF
>NA|NA|TRBV27|TRBJ2-3
TGTGCCAGCAGTTTATCGAAAGGAGTGAGCACAGATACGCAGTATTTT
CASSLSKGVSTDTQYF
>once|TRBD1|TRBV30|TRBJ2-2
TGTGCCTGGAGTGTACGAGGTGTAGGACAGGGCAACACCGGGGAGCTGTTTTTT
CAWSVRGVGQGNTGELFF
>NA|NA|TRBV30|TRBJ2-3
TGTGCCTGGGCTCTTGCCGTCAATACGCAGTATTTT
CAWALAVNTQYF
>few|NA|TRBV6-6|TRBJ2-1
TGTTCGGTCGGGCCGCGCTCCTACAATGAGCAGTTCTTC
CSVGPRSYNEQFF
>few|NA|TRBV30|TRBJ2-5
TGTGCCTGGAGTGTCCGGGTAGCGGAGACCCAGTACTTC
CAWSVRVAETQYF
>NA|NA|TRBV29-1|TRBJ2-3
TGCAGCGTTGGGGGGTACAGGTCAGATACGCAGTATTTT
CSVGGYRSDTQYF
>NA|NA|TRBV5-1|TRBJ1-2
TGCGCCAGCAGCTTACCCCGGGAGCCCAACTATGGCTACACCTTC
CASSLPREPNYGYTF
>NA|NA|TRBV5-6|TRBJ1-3
TGTGCCAGCAGCTGGGGCTTAGGCGCCATATATTTT
CASSWGLGAIYF
>NA|NA|TRBV7-8|TRBJ1-2
TGTGCCAGCAGCTTAGACATTGAGCCCCTCTATGGCTACACCTTC
CASSLDIEPLYGYTF
>NA|TRBD1|TRBV29-1|TRBJ1-2
TGCAGCGGGGGACAGGGACACGGCTACACCTTC
CSGGQGHGYTF
>NA|TRBD2|TRBV29-1|TRBJ2-5
TGCAGCGTTGAACCCCTAGCGGGGTCCAAGGAGACCCAGTACTTC
CSVEPLAGSKETQYF
>NA|TRBD1|TRBV10-1|TRBJ2-7
TGCGCCAGCAGTGAAACACCCGGGACAGGGTGCTACGAGCAGTACTTC
CASSETPGTGCYEQYF
>few|NA|TRBV2|TRBJ2-5
TGTGCCAGGGGGGCTAAGGCAGCCCAAGAGACCCAGTACTTC
CARGAKAAQETQYF
>NA|NA|TRBV25-1|TRBJ1-6
TGTGCCAGCAGTGAATCATCACAGGGTCTCCACTTT
CASSESSQGLHF
>NA|NA|TRBV5-1|TRBJ1-1
TGCGCCAGCAGCTTGGGTCGACAGACTGAAGCTTTCTTT
CASSLGRQTEAFF
>few|TRBD1|TRBV29-1|TRBJ2-7
TGCAGCGTTCCCGGACCGGGACAGAACTACGAGCAGTACTTC
CSVPGPGQNYEQYF
>NA|TRBD1|TRBV27|TRBJ1-2
TGTGCCAGCAAGGGGGCAGGTACCCTCTATGGCTACACCTTC
CASKGAGTLYGYTF
>NA|NA|TRBV9|TRBJ1-2
TGTGCCAGCAGCCCTCAGAACTATGGCTACACCTTC
CASSPQNYGYTF
>NA|TRBD1|TRBV2|TRBJ2-7
TGTGCCAGCGTGTCCCAGACAGGGGCCTCCTACGAGCAGTACTTC
CASVSQTGASYEQYF
>NA|NA|TRBV11-2|TRBJ2-7
TGTGCCAGCAGCCGCGGTGGGCAGGCCTACGAGCAGTACTTC
CASSRGGQAYEQYF
>few|NA|TRBV6-6|TRBJ1-1
TGTGCCAGCAGCGAAGTAGAAAACACTGAAGCTTTCTTT
CASSEVENTEAFF
>NA|TRBD1|TRBV7-2|TRBJ1-1
TGTGCCAGCAGCTTAGCCCCCCCCGGAAGGGACAGGGATGGCAAAGCTTTCTTT
CASSLAPPGRDRDGKAFF
>few|NA|TRBV5-1|TRBJ1-2
TGCGCCAGCAGCTTGGATGGGCAGGCCAACTATGGCTACACCTTC
CASSLDGQANYGYTF